The entry that follows covers one T cell receptor beta chain sequence. Its antigen is undetermined. A modified ARM-PCR protocol with three rounds of nested PCR amplified TCRbeta. TCRdb reprocessed the multiplex PCR reads via MiXCR and lists one record per CDR3 protein. The repertoire holds 120,000 or so distinct CDR3 sequences, over 75% seen once, with 22% in the top ten. The sample is drawn from a study of tumor and adjacent non-tumor tissue in lung cancer. The overall study: There were around 11 adenocarcinoma, 2 squamous cell carcinoma and 1 small cell lung cancer cases. Aged about 30 to 76 years, patients included approximately 11 men and about 5 women with stage I to III disease. Study-level points and caveats: Top 100 clones took a larger repertoire share in normal lung.

RNA was extracted from bulk tissue without any cell sorting. Sequences were obtained from lung tumor tissue. This sequence originates from a man in his 70s with non-small cell lung cancer.

The CDR3 DNA follows: TGTGCCAGCAGTGCCACAGGGGATGGCTACACCTTC. Amino acid sequence: CASSATGDGYTF. The chain is built from TRBV2 and TRBJ1-2, with 7 bases matching TRBD1. CDR3 length: 12 residues. The germline V gene encodes CDR1 SNHLY and CDR2 FYNNEI. Losses at the gene ends were 4 bases for V and 6 bases for J; bases not matched to a gene: 2.